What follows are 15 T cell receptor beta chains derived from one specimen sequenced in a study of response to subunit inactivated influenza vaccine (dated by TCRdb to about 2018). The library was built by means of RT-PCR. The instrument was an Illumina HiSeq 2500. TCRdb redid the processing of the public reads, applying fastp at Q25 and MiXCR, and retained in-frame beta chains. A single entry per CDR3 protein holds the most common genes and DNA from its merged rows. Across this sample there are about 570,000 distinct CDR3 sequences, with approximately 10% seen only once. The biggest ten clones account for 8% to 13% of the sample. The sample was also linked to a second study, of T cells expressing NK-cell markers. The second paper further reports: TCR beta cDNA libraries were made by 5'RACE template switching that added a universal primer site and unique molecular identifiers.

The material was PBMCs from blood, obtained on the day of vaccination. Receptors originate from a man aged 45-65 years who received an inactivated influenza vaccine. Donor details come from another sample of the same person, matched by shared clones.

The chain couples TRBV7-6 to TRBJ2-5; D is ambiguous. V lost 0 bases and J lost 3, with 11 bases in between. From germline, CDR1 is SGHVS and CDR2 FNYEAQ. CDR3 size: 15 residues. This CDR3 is CASSLAPSPKETQYF. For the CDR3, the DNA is TGTGCCAGCAGCTTAGCCCCGAGCCCCAAAGAGACCCAGTACTTC.

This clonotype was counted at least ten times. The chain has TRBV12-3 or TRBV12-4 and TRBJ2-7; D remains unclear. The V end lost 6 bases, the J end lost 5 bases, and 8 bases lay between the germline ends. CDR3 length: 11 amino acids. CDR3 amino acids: CASSRLDEQYF. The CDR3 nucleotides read TGTGCCAGCAGCAGACTGGACGAGCAGTACTTC.

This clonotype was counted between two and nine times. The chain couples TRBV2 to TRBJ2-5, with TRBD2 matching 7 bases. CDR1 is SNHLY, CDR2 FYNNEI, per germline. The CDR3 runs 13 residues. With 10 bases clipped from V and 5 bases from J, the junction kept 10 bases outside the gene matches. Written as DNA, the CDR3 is TGTGCCATCGCCAGGGAGGGTTCGGAGACCCAGTACTTC. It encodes CAIAREGSETQYF.

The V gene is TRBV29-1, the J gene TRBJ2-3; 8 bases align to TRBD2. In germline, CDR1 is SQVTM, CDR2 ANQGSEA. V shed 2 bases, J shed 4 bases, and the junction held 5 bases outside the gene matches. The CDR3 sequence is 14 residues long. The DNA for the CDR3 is TGCAGCGTTGAAAAGCGGGAGATGGCAGATACGCAGTATTTT. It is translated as CSVEKREMADTQYF.

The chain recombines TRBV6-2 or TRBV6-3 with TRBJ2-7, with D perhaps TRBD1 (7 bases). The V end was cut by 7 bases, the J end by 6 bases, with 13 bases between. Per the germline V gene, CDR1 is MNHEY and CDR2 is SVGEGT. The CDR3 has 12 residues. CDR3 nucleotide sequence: TGTGCCAGCAAGGAGGGGGCGGCCGAGCAGTACTTC. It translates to CASKEGAAEQYF.

The CDR3 coding sequence is TGCAGCGCAACCTTGGTAGCTTACAATGAGCAGTTCTTC. Translation gives CSATLVAYNEQFF. The chain has TRBV29-1 and TRBJ2-1; D is undetermined. V gave up 7 bases and J gave up 4 bases, with 14 bases separating them. Germline CDR1 is SQVTM and CDR2 is ANQGSEA. The CDR3 has 13 residues.

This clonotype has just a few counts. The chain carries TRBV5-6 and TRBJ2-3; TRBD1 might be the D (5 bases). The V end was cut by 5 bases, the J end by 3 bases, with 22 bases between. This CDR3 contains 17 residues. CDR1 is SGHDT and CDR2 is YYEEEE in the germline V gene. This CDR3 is CASRRQSRVGVTDTQYF. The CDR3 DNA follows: TGTGCCAGCAGGAGACAGAGTAGGGTTGGGGTGACAGATACGCAGTATTTT.

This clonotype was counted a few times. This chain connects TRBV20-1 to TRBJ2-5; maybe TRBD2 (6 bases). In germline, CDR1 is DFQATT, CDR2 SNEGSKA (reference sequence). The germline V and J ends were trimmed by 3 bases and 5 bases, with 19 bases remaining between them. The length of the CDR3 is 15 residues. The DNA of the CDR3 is TGCAGTGCTAGTTTGGGAGGTTTTGTTCTCGAGACCCAGTACTTC. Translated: CSASLGGFVLETQYF.

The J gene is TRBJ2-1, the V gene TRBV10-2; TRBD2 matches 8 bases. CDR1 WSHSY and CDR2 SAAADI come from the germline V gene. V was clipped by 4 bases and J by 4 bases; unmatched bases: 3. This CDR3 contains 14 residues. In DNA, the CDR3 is TGCGCCAGCAGTGTGGGACTAGGATACAATGAGCAGTTCTTC. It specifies CASSVGLGYNEQFF.

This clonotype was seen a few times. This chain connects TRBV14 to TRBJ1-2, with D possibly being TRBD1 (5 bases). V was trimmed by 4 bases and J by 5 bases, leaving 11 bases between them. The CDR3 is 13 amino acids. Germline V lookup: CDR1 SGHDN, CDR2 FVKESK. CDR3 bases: TGTGCCAGCAGCCCGGGACTTTCGTATGGCTACACCTTC. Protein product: CASSPGLSYGYTF.

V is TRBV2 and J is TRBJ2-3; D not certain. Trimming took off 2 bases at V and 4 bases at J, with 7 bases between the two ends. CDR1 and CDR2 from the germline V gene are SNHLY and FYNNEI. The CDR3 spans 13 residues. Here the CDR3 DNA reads TGTGCCAGCAGTGAACTCGGAGCAGATACGCAGTATTTT. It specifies CASSELGADTQYF.

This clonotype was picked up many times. CDR3 loop: CASSLSDNYGYTF. CDR3 nucleotide sequence: TGTGCCAGCAGTTTATCAGATAACTATGGCTACACCTTC. The genes are TRBV12-3 or TRBV12-4 and TRBJ1-2; no clear D gene. Trimming removed 2 bases from V and 1 base from J, with 5 bases in between. CDR3 length: 13 amino acids.

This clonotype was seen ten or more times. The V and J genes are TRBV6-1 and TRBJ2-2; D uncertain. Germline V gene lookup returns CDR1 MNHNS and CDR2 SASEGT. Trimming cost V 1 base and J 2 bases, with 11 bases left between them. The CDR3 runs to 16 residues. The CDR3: CASSEGESPNTGELFF. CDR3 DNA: TGTGCCAGCAGTGAAGGCGAAAGCCCCAACACCGGGGAGCTGTTTTTT.

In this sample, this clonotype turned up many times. The CDR3 coding sequence is TGCGCCAGCAGCATAGGACTAGCGCTAGGGAATGAGCAGTTCTTC. Residues: CASSIGLALGNEQFF. The chain carries TRBV5-1 and TRBJ2-1; 9 bases are a match to TRBD2. Trimming took 4 bases from V and 7 from J; bases not matched to a gene: 9. Germline CDR1 SGHRS, CDR2 YFSETQ. CDR3 length: 15 amino acids.

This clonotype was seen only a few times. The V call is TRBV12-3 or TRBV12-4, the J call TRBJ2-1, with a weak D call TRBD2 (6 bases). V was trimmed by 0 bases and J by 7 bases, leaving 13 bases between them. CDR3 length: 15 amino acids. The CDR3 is CASSLAGLDVNEQFF. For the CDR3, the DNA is TGTGCCAGCAGTTTAGCGGGACTGGATGTTAATGAGCAGTTCTTC.